The T cell receptor beta chain under discussion was sequenced for a study of blood T cells in healthy people across ages. For the second PCR, which ran for 7 to 11 cycles, a sample-barcoded 5' primer and a J-beta primer mix were used. MiXCR, run by TCRdb on the 5' RACE reads, gives a single entry per CDR3 protein. The sample includes just over 800,000 distinct CDR3 sequences, approximately 59% seen only once; the top ten take about a quarter. The people who gave samples were healthy Caucasians from Russia, aged roughly 6 to 90. Sequencing used blood. The sequence derives from a man aged 25 to 45 in good health.

CDR3 amino acids: CASSAPGQGVTYEQYF. DNA for the CDR3: TGTGCCAGCAGCGCCCCGGGACAGGGGGTCACCTACGAGCAGTACTTC. The chain combines TRBV7-9 with TRBJ2-7; 11 bases are a match to TRBD1. CDR3 length: 16 amino acids. V dropped 5 bases and J dropped 2; count of bases not matched to a gene: 8. Germline loops: CDR1 SEHNR, CDR2 FQNEAQ (reference sequence).